The rows below give T cell receptor beta chains drawn from one sample of a study of T cells in Graves' hyperthyroidism and ophthalmopathy. One entry per CDR3 protein results from TCRdb running MiXCR on the multiplex PCR reads. The data hold hundreds of thousands of distinct CDR3 sequences, with almost 25% observed a single time. Sequencing was carried out using blood. The source of these receptors is a middle-aged woman with Graves' ophthalmopathy. Each CDR3 is given with its conserved first and last residue.

V	J	CDR3
TRBV24-1	TRBJ2-7	CATSDFTGARQYF
TRBV19	TRBJ1-1	CASSMTTANTEAFF
TRBV3-1	TRBJ2-7	CASSQDHGGVGYEQYF
TRBV10-3	TRBJ2-5	CATTGTGAQETQYF
TRBV4-3	TRBJ2-7	CASSQDRRVAPSEQYF
TRBV19	TRBJ1-5	CASSKGGGDQPQHF
TRBV7-9	TRBJ2-1	CASSLAWEQFF
TRBV13	TRBJ2-7	CASSLDRDYEQYF
TRBV30	TRBJ1-5	CAWGPDRNQPQHF
TRBV27	TRBJ1-2	CASSFMEGSVYGYTF
TRBV7-9	TRBJ1-2	CASSRGDRDYGYTF
TRBV19	TRBJ1-2	CASSISVSWGYTF
TRBV10-3	TRBJ1-2	CATQPRDREGYTF
TRBV28	TRBJ1-1	CASSLPTGTEAFF
TRBV28	TRBJ1-2	CASSLGQGIYGYTF
TRBV2	TRBJ2-7	CASGTSAYEQYF
TRBV7-3	TRBJ2-7	CASSLIPAGGPEQYF
TRBV10-3	TRBJ2-5	CAISAQREAQETQYF
TRBV30	TRBJ1-2	CAWSVGVNYGYTF
TRBV6-1	TRBJ1-1	CASSMQQGAPEAFF
TRBV6-1	TRBJ1-2	CASRETGGYTF
TRBV19	TRBJ2-2	CASSSGQGRNTGELFF
TRBV11-2	TRBJ1-2	CASSLDRGPAVGYTF
TRBV6-1	TRBJ2-2	CASREDLAGELFF
TRBV4-2	TRBJ2-2	CASSQLTGTGELFF
TRBV12-3/TRBV12-4	TRBJ1-1	CASSLVQLNTEAFF
TRBV28	TRBJ2-7	CASTLGGKRGTYEQYF
TRBV9	TRBJ1-2	CASSVQGGAYGYTF
TRBV18	TRBJ1-1	CASSPNQMNTEAFF
TRBV4-1	TRBJ2-2	CASSPEGWGPNTGELFF
TRBV28	TRBJ1-1	CASSPYGFNTEAFF
TRBV11-2	TRBJ2-5	CASSLGVAGNRKETQYF
TRBV6-1	TRBJ2-2	CASSAGPLNTGELFF
TRBV19	TRBJ1-2	CASSMDTGYTF
TRBV29-1	TRBJ1-2	CSVDGGGIYGYTF
TRBV5-1	TRBJ1-3	CASSQGAPGNTIYF
TRBV5-1	TRBJ2-5	CASSLDPIQGTQYF
TRBV6-2/TRBV6-3	TRBJ2-7	CASSYQKPVGTGLGEQYF
TRBV18	TRBJ1-3	CASSPEGYSSGNTIYF
TRBV19	TRBJ1-1	CASSPAFAGMNTEAFF
TRBV19	TRBJ2-5	CASSPYTLTSGIKETQYF
TRBV4-1	TRBJ1-1	CASSQGTGQGLLEAFF
TRBV6-5	TRBJ1-2	CASSYSGQGTLYGYTF